The T cell receptor (beta chain) under discussion was sequenced for a study of cytomegalovirus exposure and HLA in healthy donors. Findings and limits, study-wide: As a later analysis showed, several of the most significant clusters appeared to be linked to common viral pathogens. Exclusion as indistinguishable affected some V segments, including TRBV6-2 and TRBV6-3. It was reported that the classifier diagnosed cytomegalovirus status with high specificity and sensitivity in both the original and validation cohorts.

This CDR3 region has 16 residues. Germline V gene data show CDR1 as MNHEY and CDR2 as SMNVEV (reference sequence). The ends lost 5 bases at V and 0 bases at J; junction bases unmatched: 7. The PCR had 60 Vbeta and 13 Jbeta primers. Clones were read by immunoSEQ multiplex PCR, and TCRdb kept only the in-frame ones, dropping some. The sample lists more than 75,000 clones, about four fifths seen once, with approximately 3.9% in the top ten. Concerning this clone itself: Its antigen is undetermined.

The receptor was isolated from a woman between 35 and 50 years old in good health and CMV-seronegative. This chain connects TRBV27 to TRBJ1-5; TRBD1 matches 7 bases. Sequencing used PBMCs. CDR3 bases: TGTGCCAGCAGTCCTCTCGGACAGGTTAGCAATCAGCCCCAGCATTTT. Amino acids: CASSPLGQVSNQPQHF.